The 25 T cell receptor beta chains reported below all come from one sample, sequenced in a study of blood T cell repertoires in COVID-19. The repertoire was sequenced with immunoSEQ multiplex PCR; TCRdb's copy has only in-frame clones and lacks some. The sample consists of over 250,000 clones, about nine tenths of them appearing once. Sequenced sample: peripheral blood. The receptors shown here come from a woman aged 55-69 years with acute or convalescent COVID-19.

CDR3 nucleotide sequence: TGTGCCAGCAGCTTAGTGACAGCTCATTCACCCCTCCACTTT. It codes for CASSLVTAHSPLHF. V usage is TRBV7-2 and J usage is TRBJ1-6; perhaps TRBD1 as D (5 bases). The CDR3 sequence is 14 residues long. V lost 1 base and J lost 8, with 9 bases in between. Germline CDR1 and CDR2: SGHTA and FQGNSA.

The V gene is TRBV7-2, the J gene TRBJ2-1; 7 bases match TRBD1. CDR1 and CDR2 (germline): SGHTA, FQGNSA. J lost 6 bases, V lost 2 bases, and 16 bases had no gene match. The CDR3 loop spans 18 amino acids. DNA for the CDR3: TGTGCCAGCAGCTTAAGACAGGGTGGAATAACTACGGCCAATGAGCAGTTCTTC. Amino acid sequence: CASSLRQGGITTANEQFF. The full variable domain, with the rest looked up from reference TRBV7-2 and TRBJ2-1, is GAGVSQSPSNKVTEKGKDVELRCDPISGHTALYWYRQSLGQGLEFLIYFQGNSAPDKSGLPSDRFSAERTGGSVSTLTIQRTQQEDSAVYLCASSLRQGGITTANEQFFGPGTRLTVL.

V and J are TRBV14 and TRBJ2-2; 7 bases agree with TRBD1. The CDR3 is 19 amino acids. V lost 4 bases, J lost 1 base, and 15 bases stayed unmatched. Germline V CDR1 and CDR2: SGHDN, FVKESK. The CDR3 sequence: CASSLTLISWDRNTGELFF. As DNA, the CDR3 is TGTGCCAGCAGCCTGACCCTTATCTCTTGGGACAGGAACACCGGGGAGCTGTTTTTT. The full variable domain, in which reference TRBV14 and TRBJ2-2 provide the parts outside the CDR3, is EAGVTQFPSHSVIEKGQTVTLRCDPISGHDNLYWYRRVMGKEIKFLLHFVKESKQDESGMPNNRFLAERTGGTYSTLKVQPAELEDSGVYFCASSLTLISWDRNTGELFFGEGSRLTVL.

The genes are TRBV27 and TRBJ2-1; 10 nucleotides align to TRBD2. J lost 0 bases, V lost 5 bases, and 7 bases had no gene match. The CDR3 consists of 17 residues. CDR1 and CDR2 from the germline V gene are MNHEY and SMNVEV (reference sequence). CDR3 amino acids: CASSPELAGSSYNEQFF. CDR3 bases: TGTGCCAGCAGTCCAGAACTAGCGGGGAGCTCCTACAATGAGCAGTTCTTC.

The chain uses TRBV19 and TRBJ1-4; D gene uncertain. V lost 8 bases and J 6 bases, leaving 13 bases between the germline ends. Germline V gene data show CDR1 as LNHDA and CDR2 as SQIVND (reference sequence). This CDR3 has 13 amino acids. CDR3: CASRGLEDEKLFF. The CDR3 nucleotides are TGTGCCAGTCGAGGGTTGGAAGATGAAAAACTGTTTTTT.

The genes are TRBV27 and TRBJ2-6; TRBD1 matches at 9 bases. Trimming at V came to 3 bases and at J to 0 bases, leaving 6 bases not matched to a gene. The CDR3 extends over 18 amino acids. Looked up from germline, CDR1 is MNHEY and CDR2 is SMNVEV (reference sequence). CDR3 amino acids: CASSFGQGLVSGANVLTF. CDR3 DNA sequence: TGTGCCAGCAGTTTTGGACAGGGGTTGGTCTCTGGGGCCAACGTCCTGACTTTC.

In the case of this clone: Other DNA sequences from this sample encode an identical CDR3 as well. The rearrangement uses TRBV3-1 (or the pseudogene TRBV3-2) and TRBJ1-3; 7 bases agree with TRBD1. V lost 4 bases to trimming and J lost 4 bases; unmatched junction nucleotides: 4. The CDR3 runs 14 residues. The germline V gene encodes CDR1 LGHDT and CDR2 YNNKEL (reference sequence). The CDR3 nucleotides are TGTGCCAGCAGCCGAACAGGGGCCGGAAACACCATATATTTT. This sequence encodes CASSRTGAGNTIYF.

This chain uses TRBV10-3 with TRBJ1-2; D is unresolved. The CDR3 loop spans 13 amino acids. The V gene's germline CDR1 is ENHRY and CDR2 SYGVKD. V lost 3 bases and J 4 bases, leaving 9 bases between the germline ends. CDR3 nucleotides: TGTGCCATCAGTGATCAAGCTTTCTATGGCTACACCTTC. This sequence encodes CAISDQAFYGYTF.

The V gene is TRBV5-6, the J gene TRBJ2-2, with D perhaps matching TRBD1 (6 bases). This CDR3 comprises 14 residues. Germline V CDR1 and CDR2: SGHDT, YYEEEE. Trimming pared 5 bases from V and 4 bases from J, leaving 12 bases between. The CDR3 bases are TGTGCCAGCAGAGTCAGGGGATCCACCGGGGAGCTGTTTTTT. Translating gives CASRVRGSTGELFF.

This clone was recorded many times. The V call is TRBV5-4, the J call TRBJ2-7; TRBD2 agrees at 7 bases. Germline values: CDR1 SGHNT, CDR2 YYREEE (reference sequence). CDR3 length: 14 amino acids. V shed 2 bases, J shed 7 bases, and the junction held 9 bases outside the gene matches. CDR3 residues: CASSFWSGAGEQYF. The DNA for the CDR3 is TGTGCCAGCAGCTTTTGGAGCGGGGCTGGTGAGCAGTACTTC.

The table lists this clone with a count of one. The J gene is TRBJ1-5, the V gene TRBV19; TRBD1 is a possible D gene (6 bases). This CDR3 has 17 amino acids. Trimming removed 3 bases at V and 0 bases at J, with 15 bases between. Per germline, CDR1 LNHDA and CDR2 SQIVND (reference sequence). CDR3 sequence reads: CASSIGPTGYSNQPQHF. The CDR3 coding sequence is TGTGCCAGTAGTATCGGGCCGACAGGATATAGCAATCAGCCCCAGCATTTT.

This chain joins TRBV18 and TRBJ1-5, with TRBD1 matching 8 bases. The germline CDR1 and CDR2 sequences are KGHSH and LQKENI. Trimming took 4 bases from V and 6 from J; bases not matched to a gene: 8. The CDR3 length is 15 residues. CDR3 sequence: CASSQDRAVSQPQHF. For the CDR3, the DNA is TGTGCCAGCTCACAGGACAGGGCGGTCAGTCAGCCCCAGCATTTT.

The V gene is TRBV15, the J gene TRBJ2-4, with 7 nucleotides matching TRBD1. CDR1 is LNHNV, CDR2 YYDKDF, per germline (reference sequence). V shed 3 bases and J 1 base; nucleotides not matched to a gene: 3. The CDR3 is 15 amino acids. This CDR3 reads CATSRVDRAKNIQYF. CDR3 nucleotides: TGTGCCACCAGCAGGGTGGACAGGGCCAAAAACATTCAGTACTTC. The variable domain in full, completed from reference TRBV15 and TRBJ2-4, reads DAMVIQNPRYQVTQFGKPVTLSCSQTLNHNVMYWYQQKSSQAPKLLFHYYDKDFNNEADTPDNFQSRRPNTSFCFLDIRSPGLGDTAMYLCATSRVDRAKNIQYFGAGTRLSVL.

The chain couples TRBV3-1 (or the pseudogene TRBV3-2) to TRBJ2-3; tentatively, D is TRBD2 (6 bases). The CDR3 loop spans 15 amino acids. Germline CDR1 and CDR2: LGHDT and YNNKEL (reference sequence). Trimming pared 1 base from V and 5 bases from J, leaving 13 bases between. The CDR3 DNA reads TGTGCCAGCAGCCAAGGGCGGGGCGAGGTAGATACGCAGTATTTT. Translating it yields CASSQGRGEVDTQYF.

The chain carries TRBV2 and TRBJ2-3; TRBD2 might be the D (6 bases). This CDR3 contains 15 residues. Germline V CDR1 and CDR2: SNHLY, FYNNEI. The V and J ends lost 7 bases and 3 bases respectively, with 17 bases between them. Written as DNA, the CDR3 is TGTGCCAGCAAGGTCGGGGCAGGGAGGACAGATACGCAGTATTTT. Amino acids: CASKVGAGRTDTQYF.

This clone was found once. The chain combines TRBV7-2 with TRBJ1-5; D is unclear. There are 15 residues in the CDR3. Trimming removed 2 bases at V and 2 bases at J, with 10 bases between. The germline gives CDR1 SGHTA, CDR2 FQGNSA. The chain's CDR3 is CASSLSPGGNQPQHF. The CDR3 DNA reads TGTGCCAGCAGCTTATCTCCGGGAGGCAATCAGCCCCAGCATTTT.

The rearrangement uses TRBV6-6 and TRBJ2-7; D gene ambiguous. Trimming pared 7 bases from V and 0 bases from J, leaving 10 bases between. The CDR3 totals 13 residues. CDR1 is MNHNY, CDR2 SVGAGI, per germline (reference sequence). The CDR3 protein is CASMKSSSYEQYF. The CDR3, as DNA: TGTGCCAGCATGAAGAGCTCCTCCTACGAGCAGTACTTC.

This sequence joins TRBV10-3 and TRBJ1-5, with D perhaps TRBD1 (6 bases). Germline V gene data show CDR1 as ENHRY and CDR2 as SYGVKD. This CDR3 region has 14 residues. Trimming stripped 6 bases from V and 3 bases from J, with 12 bases between. The CDR3, as DNA: TGTGCCATCAGACAGGGTTTGGACAATCAGCCCCAGCATTTT. Translated, it gives CAIRQGLDNQPQHF.

The V call is TRBV6-2 or TRBV6-3, the J call TRBJ1-4; 7 bases match TRBD1. Per the germline V gene, CDR1 is MNHEY and CDR2 is SVGEGT. Trimming removed 3 bases from V and 8 bases from J; junction bases left unmatched: 6. CDR3 length equals 14 residues. DNA of the CDR3: TGTGCCAGCAGTTATGGCAGGGGGAGCGAAAAACTGTTTTTT. Translated: CASSYGRGSEKLFF.

The chain has TRBV19 and TRBJ1-2; possibly TRBD1 for D (5 bases). Germline lookup yields CDR1 LNHDA and CDR2 SQIVND (reference sequence). Deletions cut 4 bases from V and 5 bases from J, with 11 bases between. This CDR3 region has 13 residues. The CDR3 coding sequence is TGTGCCAGTAGTACCGACAGATCTTATGGCTACACCTTC. Encoded protein: CASSTDRSYGYTF.

This chain connects TRBV10-2 to TRBJ1-1, with D hard to call. CDR1 is WSHSY, CDR2 SAAADI, per germline. This CDR3 is built from 13 residues. Deletions cut 11 bases from V and 0 bases from J, with 13 bases between. CDR3 protein: CAGRAGMNTEAFF. The DNA for the CDR3 is TGCGCCGGCCGAGCGGGCATGAACACTGAAGCTTTCTTT.

CDR3: CASSGPLAHSYNEQFF. CDR3 sequence (DNA): TGTGCCAGCAGCGGACCACTAGCGCACTCCTACAATGAGCAGTTCTTC. The V call is TRBV9, the J call TRBJ2-1, with 7 bases lining up with TRBD2. Germline-derived CDR1 and CDR2 are SGDLS and YYNGEE. CDR3 size: 16 residues. The V gene end was trimmed by 3 bases and the J gene end by 0 bases; junction bases not matched to a gene: 6.

The chain recombines TRBV6-2 or TRBV6-3 with TRBJ2-7; a possible D gene is TRBD2 (5 bases). Looked up from germline, CDR1 is MNHEY and CDR2 is SVGEGT. The CDR3 consists of 12 residues. With 6 bases removed from V and 12 bases from J, the gap between germline ends came to 18 bases. CDR3 amino acids: CASSQFGGGLYF. The CDR3 bases are TGTGCCAGCAGCCAGTTCGGAGGAGGTTTGTACTTC.

CDR3 DNA: TGTGCCAGCAGTGGGTTTAAGACTAGCGGGGGGTTATCCTACAATGAGCAGTTCTTC. It yields the protein CASSGFKTSGGLSYNEQFF. The chain recombines TRBV28 with TRBJ2-1; 13 bases align to TRBD2. CDR1 MDHEN and CDR2 SYDVKM come from the germline V gene. This CDR3 contains 19 residues. The ends lost 5 bases at V and 1 base at J; junction bases unmatched: 11.

This clone showed up just a few times. CDR3 amino acids: CAISDRQEAGYTF. CDR3 coding DNA: TGTGCCATCAGTGATCGGCAGGAGGCGGGCTACACCTTC. V and J are TRBV10-3 and TRBJ1-2; D is unresolved. The germline V gene has CDR1 ENHRY and CDR2 SYGVKD. The CDR3 is 13 residues long. Trimming left V 3 bases short and J 8 bases short, with 13 bases between.